Listed below are T cell receptor beta chains from one sample, sequenced in a study of CD8 T cells in Susac syndrome. TCRdb redid the calling of the immunoSEQ multiplex PCR reads with MiXCR, one entry per CDR3 protein. The repertoire consists of about 280,000 distinct CDR3 sequences, with 70% to 90% occurring once and the leading ten covering over 0.1%. Input material: CD8+ T cells from PBMCs. The source is a human donor with multiple sclerosis. The CDR3 runs from the conserved cysteine through the conserved F or W. The order of the fields is V gene, D gene, clone size, J gene, CDR3 DNA, CDR3 protein. A D gene is named only where the DNA matches it firmly. Size is omitted from some rows. Given values are once, few, many or a class for expanded clones.

v_call: TRBV12-5
d_call: NA
clone_size: NA
j_call: TRBJ1-5
cdr3_nt: TGTGCTAGTGGTTTGAATCCACGGGGGAACAATCAGCCCCAGCATTTT
cdr3_aa: CASGLNPRGNNQPQHF

v_call: TRBV27
d_call: TRBD2
clone_size: once
j_call: TRBJ2-1
cdr3_nt: TGTGCCAGCAGTCCCTCAGCGGGAGATAGTATGAATGAGCAGTTCTTC
cdr3_aa: CASSPSAGDSMNEQFF

v_call: TRBV29-1
d_call: NA
clone_size: NA
j_call: TRBJ2-2
cdr3_nt: TGCAGCGTTGTGGACGGATTATTCGGGGAGCTGTTTTTT
cdr3_aa: CSVVDGLFGELFF

v_call: TRBV9
d_call: TRBD1
clone_size: NA
j_call: TRBJ1-1
cdr3_nt: TGTGCCTCAGGGGGGCGTACTGAAGCTTTCTTT
cdr3_aa: CASGGRTEAFF

v_call: TRBV27
d_call: NA
clone_size: NA
j_call: TRBJ2-1
cdr3_nt: TGTGCCAGTTCCGAGGTACCCGTTTACAATGAGCAGTTCTTC
cdr3_aa: CASSEVPVYNEQFF

v_call: TRBV4-1
d_call: TRBD1
clone_size: NA
j_call: TRBJ1-1
cdr3_nt: TGCGCCAGCAGCCACGGACAGGGAACTGAAGCTTTCTTT
cdr3_aa: CASSHGQGTEAFF

v_call: TRBV2
d_call: NA
clone_size: NA
j_call: TRBJ2-1
cdr3_nt: TGTGCCAGCAGTGAACTCACGATATGGGAGCAGTTCTTC
cdr3_aa: CASSELTIWEQFF

v_call: TRBV7-8
d_call: TRBD1
clone_size: once
j_call: TRBJ2-2
cdr3_nt: TGTGCCAGCGTGACAGGGACCGGGGAGCTGTTTTTT
cdr3_aa: CASVTGTGELFF

v_call: TRBV4-2
d_call: NA
clone_size: NA
j_call: TRBJ2-7
cdr3_nt: TGTGCCAGCAGCCAAGGAGTCCGGCAGGAGGGCTACGAGCAGTACTTC
cdr3_aa: CASSQGVRQEGYEQYF

v_call: TRBV25-1
d_call: NA
clone_size: once
j_call: TRBJ1-1
cdr3_nt: TGTGCCAGCAGAAGTCCACGGGGAAACACTGAAGCTTTCTTT
cdr3_aa: CASRSPRGNTEAFF

v_call: TRBV28
d_call: NA
clone_size: few
j_call: TRBJ2-7
cdr3_nt: TGTGCCAGCAGTTTCGGGCAGCCCTACGAGCAGTACTTC
cdr3_aa: CASSFGQPYEQYF

v_call: TRBV28
d_call: NA
clone_size: NA
j_call: TRBJ2-7
cdr3_nt: TGTGCCAGCAGTTTAGACACAGGTATTGCCTACGAGCAGTACTTC
cdr3_aa: CASSLDTGIAYEQYF

v_call: TRBV4-1
d_call: NA
clone_size: NA
j_call: TRBJ2-7
cdr3_nt: TGCGCCAGCAGCCAAGACAGCGGATACAACTCCTACGAGCAGTACTTC
cdr3_aa: CASSQDSGYNSYEQYF

v_call: TRBV6-1
d_call: NA
clone_size: NA
j_call: TRBJ2-7
cdr3_nt: TGTGCCAGCAGTGGACAGTATTACTCCTACGAGCAGTACTTC
cdr3_aa: CASSGQYYSYEQYF

v_call: TRBV7-4
d_call: TRBD2
clone_size: NA
j_call: TRBJ2-1
cdr3_nt: TGTGCCAGCAGCATCACTAGCGTCTACCATGAGCAGTTCTTC
cdr3_aa: CASSITSVYHEQFF

v_call: TRBV3-1
d_call: NA
clone_size: NA
j_call: TRBJ2-5
cdr3_nt: TGTGCCAGCAGCCAAGAAGAGGGGACCCAGCATCTTGAGACCCAGTACTTC
cdr3_aa: CASSQEEGTQHLETQYF

v_call: TRBV4-1
d_call: NA
clone_size: NA
j_call: TRBJ1-1
cdr3_nt: TGCGCCAGCAGCCAATGGGCCCTACGGGGTGAAGCTTTCTTT
cdr3_aa: CASSQWALRGEAFF

v_call: TRBV7-9
d_call: NA
clone_size: NA
j_call: TRBJ1-1
cdr3_nt: TGTGCCAGCAGCCCCCGGACAGACACTGAAGCTTTCTTT
cdr3_aa: CASSPRTDTEAFF

v_call: TRBV6-6
d_call: TRBD2
clone_size: NA
j_call: TRBJ2-3
cdr3_nt: TGTGCCAGCAGCCGACTAGCTACAGATACGCAGTATTTT
cdr3_aa: CASSRLATDTQYF

v_call: TRBV27
d_call: NA
clone_size: NA
j_call: TRBJ1-1
cdr3_nt: TGTGCCAGCAGTGTCGACAGGTTAATGAACACTGAAGCTTTCTTT
cdr3_aa: CASSVDRLMNTEAFF

v_call: TRBV5-6
d_call: TRBD1
clone_size: NA
j_call: TRBJ1-4
cdr3_nt: TGTGCCAGCAGCCCGACAGGGGGAGACTATGAAAAACTGTTTTTT
cdr3_aa: CASSPTGGDYEKLFF

v_call: TRBV15
d_call: TRBD2
clone_size: NA
j_call: TRBJ2-1
cdr3_nt: TGTGCCACCAGCAGTGGGACTAGCGGGAGGGCCAGAGATGAGCAGTTCTTC
cdr3_aa: CATSSGTSGRARDEQFF

v_call: TRBV30
d_call: TRBD2
clone_size: NA
j_call: TRBJ2-3
cdr3_nt: TGTGCCTGGGAGCCGGGACTAGGCGCAGATACGCAGTATTTT
cdr3_aa: CAWEPGLGADTQYF

v_call: TRBV24-1
d_call: NA
clone_size: NA
j_call: TRBJ1-2
cdr3_nt: TGTGCTACCAGTCCGAGTTGGATCGGGGAAAACTATGGCTACACCTTC
cdr3_aa: CATSPSWIGENYGYTF

v_call: TRBV2
d_call: NA
clone_size: NA
j_call: TRBJ2-1
cdr3_nt: TGTGCCAGCCCGACGGCTGTTAACAATGAGCAGTTCTTC
cdr3_aa: CASPTAVNNEQFF

v_call: TRBV20-1
d_call: TRBD2
clone_size: NA
j_call: TRBJ2-7
cdr3_nt: TGCAGTGCTAGAGATAGCGGGAGTCGTTACGAGCAGTACTTC
cdr3_aa: CSARDSGSRYEQYF

v_call: TRBV2
d_call: TRBD2
clone_size: NA
j_call: TRBJ2-5
cdr3_nt: TGTGCCAGTCAGGCTACCGGGAGGGGAGAGACCCAGTACTTC
cdr3_aa: CASQATGRGETQYF

v_call: TRBV5-1
d_call: NA
clone_size: few
j_call: TRBJ2-7
cdr3_nt: TGCGCCAGCAGCTTGGAGTTAGCGGTTTACGAGCAGTACTTC
cdr3_aa: CASSLELAVYEQYF

v_call: TRBV2
d_call: NA
clone_size: NA
j_call: TRBJ1-1
cdr3_nt: TGTGCCAGCACCCCACCCATCAAGAACACTGAAGCTTTCTTT
cdr3_aa: CASTPPIKNTEAFF

v_call: TRBV7-9
d_call: NA
clone_size: NA
j_call: TRBJ2-3
cdr3_nt: TGTGCCAGCAGCTTAGTGGGCAGGGGCCCAGATACGCAGTATTTT
cdr3_aa: CASSLVGRGPDTQYF

v_call: TRBV9
d_call: TRBD2
clone_size: NA
j_call: TRBJ2-1
cdr3_nt: TGTGCCAGCAGCGTGGGGGGGAGAGTACTGGATGAGCAGTTCTTC
cdr3_aa: CASSVGGRVLDEQFF

v_call: TRBV5-1
d_call: NA
clone_size: NA
j_call: TRBJ2-1
cdr3_nt: TGCGCCAGCAGCTTGGCCTGGGGAGAGGGCAATGAGCAGTTCTTC
cdr3_aa: CASSLAWGEGNEQFF

v_call: TRBV12-5
d_call: NA
clone_size: NA
j_call: TRBJ2-5
cdr3_nt: TGTGCTAGTGGTTTGATCGGGGGAGTCCACCAAGAGACCCAGTACTTC
cdr3_aa: CASGLIGGVHQETQYF